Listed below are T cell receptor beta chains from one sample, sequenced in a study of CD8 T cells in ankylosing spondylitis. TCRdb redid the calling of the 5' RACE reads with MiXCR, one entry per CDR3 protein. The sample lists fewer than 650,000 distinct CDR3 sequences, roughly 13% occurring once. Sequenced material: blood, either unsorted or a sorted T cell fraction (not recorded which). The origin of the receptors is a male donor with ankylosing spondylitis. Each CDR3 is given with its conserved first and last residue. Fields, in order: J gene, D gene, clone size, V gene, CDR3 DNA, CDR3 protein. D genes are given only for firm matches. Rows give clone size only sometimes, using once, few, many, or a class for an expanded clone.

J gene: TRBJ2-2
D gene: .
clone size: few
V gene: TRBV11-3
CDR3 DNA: TGTGCCAGCAGTTCCCGACTAGTTACCACCGGGGAGCTGTTTTTT
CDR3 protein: CASSSRLVTTGELFF

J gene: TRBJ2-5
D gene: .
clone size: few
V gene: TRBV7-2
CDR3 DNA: TGTGCCAGCAGCTTAGCGGTCACCGAAGAGACCCAGTACTTC
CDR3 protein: CASSLAVTEETQYF

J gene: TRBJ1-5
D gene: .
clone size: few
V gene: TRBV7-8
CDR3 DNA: TGTGCCAGCAGCCCGAGTATCGGGACAAATCAGCCCCAGCATTTT
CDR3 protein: CASSPSIGTNQPQHF

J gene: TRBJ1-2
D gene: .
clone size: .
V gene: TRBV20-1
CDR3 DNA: TGCAGTGCTAGAGAATGGGGTGAGGACTATGGCTACACCTTC
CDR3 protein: CSAREWGEDYGYTF

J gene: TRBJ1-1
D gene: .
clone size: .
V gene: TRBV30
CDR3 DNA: TGTGCCTGGCGTTACGGGGGCGCGGGCACTGAAGCTTTCTTT
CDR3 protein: CAWRYGGAGTEAFF

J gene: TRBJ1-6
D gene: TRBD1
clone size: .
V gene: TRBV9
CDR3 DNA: TGTGCCAGCAGCGTAGCCGACAGGGGCAGCTCACCCCTCCACTTT
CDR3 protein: CASSVADRGSSPLHF

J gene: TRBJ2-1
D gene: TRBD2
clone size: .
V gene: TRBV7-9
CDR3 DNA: TGTGCCAGCAGCCCAGGACTAGCGGGAGATTTAGACGAGCAGTTCTTC
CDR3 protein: CASSPGLAGDLDEQFF

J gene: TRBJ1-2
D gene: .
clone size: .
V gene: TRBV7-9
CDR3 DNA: TGTGCCAGCACCCCCAGTCAATATCTCTATGGCTACACCTTC
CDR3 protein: CASTPSQYLYGYTF

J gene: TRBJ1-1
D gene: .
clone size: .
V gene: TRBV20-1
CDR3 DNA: TGCAGTGCTCCCGACCGCAGGCGGAACACTGAAGCTTTCTTT
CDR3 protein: CSAPDRRRNTEAFF

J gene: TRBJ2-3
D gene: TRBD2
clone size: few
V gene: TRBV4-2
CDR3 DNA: TGTGCCAGCAGGCGTAGCGGGGCAGACACAGATACGCAGTATTTT
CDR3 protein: CASRRSGADTDTQYF

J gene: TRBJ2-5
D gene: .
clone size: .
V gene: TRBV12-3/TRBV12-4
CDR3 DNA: TGTGCCAGCAGTTTAGATGAGTTCGGAGGGGACCAGTACTTC
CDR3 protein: CASSLDEFGGDQYF

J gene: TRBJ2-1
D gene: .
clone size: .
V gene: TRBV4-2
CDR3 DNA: TGTGCCAGCAGCCAAGTCGATTACAATGAGCAGTTCTTC
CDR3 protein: CASSQVDYNEQFF

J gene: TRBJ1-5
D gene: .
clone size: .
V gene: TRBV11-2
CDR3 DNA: TGTGCCAGCAGCTTAGACTCGGGGAAGCCCCAGCATTTT
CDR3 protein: CASSLDSGKPQHF

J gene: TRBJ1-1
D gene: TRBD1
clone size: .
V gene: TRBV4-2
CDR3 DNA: TGTGCCAGCAGCCAAGTGGCAGGGGGTGGGACTGAAGCTTTCTTT
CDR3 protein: CASSQVAGGGTEAFF

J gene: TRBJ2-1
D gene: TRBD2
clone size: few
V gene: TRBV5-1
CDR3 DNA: TGCGCCAGCAGCCCCCTGGGAGGGTCGGGAGTATCCTACAATGAGCAGTTCTTC
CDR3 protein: CASSPLGGSGVSYNEQFF

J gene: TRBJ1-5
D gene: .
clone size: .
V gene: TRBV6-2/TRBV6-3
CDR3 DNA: TGTGCCAGCAGTACAAACAGCAAGCCCCAGCATTTT
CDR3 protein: CASSTNSKPQHF

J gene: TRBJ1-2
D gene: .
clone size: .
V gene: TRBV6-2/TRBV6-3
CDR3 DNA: TGTGCCAGCAGTATCTCGGGCGGACAGAGGGGCTACACCTTC
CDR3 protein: CASSISGGQRGYTF

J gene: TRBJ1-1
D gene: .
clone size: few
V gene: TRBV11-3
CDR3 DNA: TGTGCCAGCAGCTTAGGTTACACGTGGGCTTTCTTT
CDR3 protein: CASSLGYTWAFF

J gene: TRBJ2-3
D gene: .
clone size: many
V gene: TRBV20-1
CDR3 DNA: TGCAGTGCATTGCGGAGCGGAGCGGGCACAGATACGCAGTATTTT
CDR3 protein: CSALRSGAGTDTQYF

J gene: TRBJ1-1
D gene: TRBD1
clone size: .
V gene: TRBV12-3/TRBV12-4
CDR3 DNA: TGTGCCAGCACCCGACAGGGTGGCACTGAAGCTTTCTTT
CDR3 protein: CASTRQGGTEAFF

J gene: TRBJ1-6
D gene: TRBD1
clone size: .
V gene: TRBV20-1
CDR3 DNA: TGCAGTGCTAGTGAGACAGGGGCTGACCATAATTCACCCCTCCACTTT
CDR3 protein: CSASETGADHNSPLHF

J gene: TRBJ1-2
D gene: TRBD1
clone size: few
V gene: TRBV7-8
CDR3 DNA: TGTGCCAGCAGCCCAGGGGGACAGGGGGCTGATGGCTACACCTTC
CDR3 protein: CASSPGGQGADGYTF

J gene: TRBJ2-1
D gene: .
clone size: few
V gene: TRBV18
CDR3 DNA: TGTGCCAGCTCACCACCGACCCGAGACGGGAATGAGCAGTTCTTC
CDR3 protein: CASSPPTRDGNEQFF

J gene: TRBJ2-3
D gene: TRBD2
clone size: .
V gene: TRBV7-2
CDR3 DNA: TGTGCCAGCAGCCCCCCGCTAGCGGGAGGGACGCAGTATTTT
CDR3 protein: CASSPPLAGGTQYF

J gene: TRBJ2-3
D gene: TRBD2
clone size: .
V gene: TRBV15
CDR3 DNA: TGTGCCACCAGCACTATGGGGACTAGCGGGACAAATACGCAGTATTTT
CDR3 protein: CATSTMGTSGTNTQYF

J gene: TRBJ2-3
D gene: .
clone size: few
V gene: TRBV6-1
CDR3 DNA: TGTGCCAGCAGCTACACAGGGCCCCCGGTTTTT
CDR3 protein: CASSYTGPPVF

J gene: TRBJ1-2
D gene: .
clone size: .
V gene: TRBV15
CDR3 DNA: TGTGCCACCAGCTCTACGACAGCTTATGGCTACACCTTC
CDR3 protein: CATSSTTAYGYTF

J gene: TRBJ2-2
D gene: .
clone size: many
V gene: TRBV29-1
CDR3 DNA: TGCAGCGTTGACAGGGCGAACACCGGGGAGCTGTTTTTT
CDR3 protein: CSVDRANTGELFF

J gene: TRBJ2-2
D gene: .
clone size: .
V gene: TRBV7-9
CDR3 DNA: TGTGCCAGCAGCAACAGGGTGGCGGACACCGGGGAGCTGTTTTTT
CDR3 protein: CASSNRVADTGELFF

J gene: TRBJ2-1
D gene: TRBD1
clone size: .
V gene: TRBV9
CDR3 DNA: TGTGCCAGCAGCGTAGACAGGGGGACCGGACACGAGCCTTTCTTC
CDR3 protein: CASSVDRGTGHEPFF

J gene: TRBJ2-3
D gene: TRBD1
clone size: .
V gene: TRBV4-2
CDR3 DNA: TGTGCCAGCAGCCTCCTAACGCGGGGGACAGGGAGCACAGATACGCAGTATTTT
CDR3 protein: CASSLLTRGTGSTDTQYF

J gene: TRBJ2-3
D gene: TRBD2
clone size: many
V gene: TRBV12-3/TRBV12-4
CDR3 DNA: TGTGCCAGCAGTTTAACCGGGACTAGCGGCACAGATACGCAGTATTTT
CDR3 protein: CASSLTGTSGTDTQYF

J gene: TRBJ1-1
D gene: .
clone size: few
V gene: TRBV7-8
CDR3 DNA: TGTGCCAGCAGCCCTGGGGCGGCCATGAACACTGAAGCTTTCTTT
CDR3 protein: CASSPGAAMNTEAFF

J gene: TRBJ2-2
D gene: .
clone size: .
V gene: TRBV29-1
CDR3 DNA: TGCAGCGTTGTGTGGGACCAGAACACCGGGGAGCTGTTTTTT
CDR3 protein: CSVVWDQNTGELFF

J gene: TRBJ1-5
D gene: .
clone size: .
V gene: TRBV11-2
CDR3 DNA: TGTGCCAGCAGCCGAGACGGTCATAGCAATCAGCCCCAGCATTTT
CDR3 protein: CASSRDGHSNQPQHF

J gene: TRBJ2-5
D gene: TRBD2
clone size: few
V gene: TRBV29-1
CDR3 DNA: TGCAGCGTTGGTCAGGGAGGGGAGACCCAGTACTTC
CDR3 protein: CSVGQGGETQYF

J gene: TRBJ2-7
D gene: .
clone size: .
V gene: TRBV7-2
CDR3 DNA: TGTGCCAGCAGCTTAGTAGGGGCGGATTCCTTTTACGAGCAGTACTTC
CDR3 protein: CASSLVGADSFYEQYF

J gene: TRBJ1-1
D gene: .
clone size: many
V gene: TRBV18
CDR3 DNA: TGTGCCAGCTCACCGGCAGTGAACACTGAAGCTTTCTTT
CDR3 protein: CASSPAVNTEAFF

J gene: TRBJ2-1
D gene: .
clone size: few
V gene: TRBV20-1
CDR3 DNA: TGCAGTGCTAGAGATTCAGGGAAATCCTACAATGAGCAGTTCTTC
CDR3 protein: CSARDSGKSYNEQFF

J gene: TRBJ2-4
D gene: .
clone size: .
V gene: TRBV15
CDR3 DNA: TGTGCCACCAGCCCCCGGGGACCGGTGGGAAACATTCAGTACTTC
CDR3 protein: CATSPRGPVGNIQYF

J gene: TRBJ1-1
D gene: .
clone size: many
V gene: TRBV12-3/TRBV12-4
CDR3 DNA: TGTGCCAGCAGGGAGCGGGGTGTGAACACTGAAGCTTTCTTT
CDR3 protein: CASRERGVNTEAFF

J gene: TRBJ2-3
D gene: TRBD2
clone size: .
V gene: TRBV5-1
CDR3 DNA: TGCGCCAGCAGCTTGGCTCGGGGGGGTCCAGATACGCAGTATTTT
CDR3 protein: CASSLARGGPDTQYF

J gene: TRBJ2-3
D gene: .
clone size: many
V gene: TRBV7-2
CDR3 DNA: TGTGCCAGCAGCCCAGGGGTCACCCCGGACGCAGATACGCAGTATTTT
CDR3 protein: CASSPGVTPDADTQYF

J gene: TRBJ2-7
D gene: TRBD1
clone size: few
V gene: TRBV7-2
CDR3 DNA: TGTGCCAGCAGATCAGGGGGGACAGGGGGCTATTACGAGCAGTACTTC
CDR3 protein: CASRSGGTGGYYEQYF

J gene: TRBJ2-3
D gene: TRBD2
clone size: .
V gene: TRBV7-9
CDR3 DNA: TGTGCCAGCAGCTTCGCTAGCGGGAGTACAGATACGCAGTATTTT
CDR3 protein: CASSFASGSTDTQYF

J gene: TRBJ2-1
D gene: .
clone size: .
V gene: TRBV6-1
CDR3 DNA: TGTGCCAGCAGTGAGTTCGGCACGGACAATGAGCAGTTCTTC
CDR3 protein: CASSEFGTDNEQFF

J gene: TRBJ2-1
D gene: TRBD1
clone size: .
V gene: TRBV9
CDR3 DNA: TGTGCCAGCAGCGCAACCGGGACAGGGGATGAGCAGTTCTTC
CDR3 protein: CASSATGTGDEQFF

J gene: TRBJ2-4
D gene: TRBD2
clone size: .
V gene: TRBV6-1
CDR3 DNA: TGTGCCAGCGGATCTAGCGGTCTAGCCAAAAACATTCAGTACTTC
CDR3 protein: CASGSSGLAKNIQYF

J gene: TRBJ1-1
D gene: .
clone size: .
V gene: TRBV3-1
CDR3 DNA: TGTGCCAGCAGCCAACCGGGGCTAGACACTGAAGCTTTCTTT
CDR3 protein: CASSQPGLDTEAFF

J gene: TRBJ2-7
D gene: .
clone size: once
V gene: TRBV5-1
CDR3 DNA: TGCGCCAGCAGCCCCCGAGGAGTCCCGAGCTCCTACGAGCAGTACTTC
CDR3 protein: CASSPRGVPSSYEQYF

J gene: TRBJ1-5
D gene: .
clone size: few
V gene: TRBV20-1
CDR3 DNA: TGCAGCGCCTCACCGGGAGGCAATCAGCCCCAGCATTTT
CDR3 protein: CSASPGGNQPQHF

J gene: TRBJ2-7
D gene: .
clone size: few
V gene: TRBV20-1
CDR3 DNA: TGCAGTGCTAGAGATTGGGGGTTCTCCTACGAGCAGTACTTC
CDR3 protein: CSARDWGFSYEQYF

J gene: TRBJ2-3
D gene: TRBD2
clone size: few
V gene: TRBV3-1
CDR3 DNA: TGTGCCAGCAGCCAAGATCCATCGGGACTAGCGGGAGTGGATACGCAGTATTTT
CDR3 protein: CASSQDPSGLAGVDTQYF

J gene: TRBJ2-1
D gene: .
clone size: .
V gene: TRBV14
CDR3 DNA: TGTGCCAGCAGCAGAGGGACTGGCTCCTACAATGAGCAGTTCTTC
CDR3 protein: CASSRGTGSYNEQFF

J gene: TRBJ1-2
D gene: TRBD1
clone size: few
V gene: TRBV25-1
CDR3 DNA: TGTGCCAGCAGGGGGACAGGGGTGGCTAACTATGGCTACACCTTC
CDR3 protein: CASRGTGVANYGYTF